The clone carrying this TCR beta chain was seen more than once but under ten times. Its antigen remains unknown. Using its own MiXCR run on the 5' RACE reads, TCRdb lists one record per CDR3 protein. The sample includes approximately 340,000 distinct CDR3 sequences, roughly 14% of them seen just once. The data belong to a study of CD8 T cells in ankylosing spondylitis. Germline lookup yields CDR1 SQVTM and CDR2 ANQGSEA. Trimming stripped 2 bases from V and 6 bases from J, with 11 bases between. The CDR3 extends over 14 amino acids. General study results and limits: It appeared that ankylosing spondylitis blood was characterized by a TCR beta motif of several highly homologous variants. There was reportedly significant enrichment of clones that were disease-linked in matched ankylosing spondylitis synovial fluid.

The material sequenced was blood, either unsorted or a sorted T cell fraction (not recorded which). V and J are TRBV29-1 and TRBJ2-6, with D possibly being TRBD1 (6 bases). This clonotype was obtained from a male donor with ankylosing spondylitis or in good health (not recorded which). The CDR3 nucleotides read TGCAGCGTTGAAACAGGGTTTGAGGCCAACGTCCTGACTTTC. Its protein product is CSVETGFEANVLTF. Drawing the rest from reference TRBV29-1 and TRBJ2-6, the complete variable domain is SAVISQKPSRDICQRGTSLTIQCQVDSQVTMMFWYRQQPGQSLTLIATANQGSEATYESGFVIDKFPISRPNLTFSTLTVSNMSPEDSSIYLCSVETGFEANVLTFGAGSRLTVL.